This T cell receptor (beta chain) is from a study of type 1 regulatory T cells. Study context: An in vitro protocol generated T-allo10, a Tr1-enriched, alloantigen-specific CD4 T cell product.

TCRdb reanalysed the reads using MiXCR and keeps one entry per CDR3 protein. The sample gives around 65,000 distinct CDR3 sequences, more than 45% of which show up once; approximately 2.3% is in the top ten. The study's findings and limits: Type 1 regulatory T cells had a more restricted TCR repertoire than non-type 1 regulatory T cells.

Trimming stripped 4 bases from V and 1 base from J, with 13 bases between. The CDR3 sequence is 15 residues long. In germline, CDR1 is LGHDT, CDR2 YNNKEL (reference sequence). This clonotype occurred a few times. What it recognizes is unknown. The receptor comes from a human donor in good health. The specimen was cultured non-Tr1 T cells, either the whole culture or a sorted T cell fraction (not recorded which). The gene calls are TRBV3-1 and TRBJ2-5; perhaps TRBD1 as D (5 bases). The CDR3: CASSPVRTSQETQYF. As DNA, the CDR3 is TGTGCCAGCAGCCCGGTCCGGACATCCCAAGAGACCCAGTACTTC.